Listed here are 11 T cell receptor beta chains from one sample, sequenced in a study of beta chain features in type 1 diabetes. The authors reverse transcribed all of the isolated RNA, so sequencing captured expressed TCRB transcripts. Profiled with immunoSEQ multiplex PCR; TCRdb holds only in-frame clones, not every one. Of 680,000 or so clones listed, 15% to 18% are singletons. Specimen: naive CD4+ T cells from blood. Receptors were obtained from a young man in good health.

V usage is TRBV28 and J usage is TRBJ2-3, with 11 bases fitting TRBD2. V shed 3 bases, J shed 2 bases, and the junction held 1 base outside the gene matches. Germline assignment: CDR1 MDHEN and CDR2 SYDVKM. The CDR3 length is 15 residues. The CDR3 sequence: CASSFSGGVTDTQYF. The CDR3 coding sequence is TGTGCCAGCAGTTTTAGCGGGGGGGTCACAGATACGCAGTATTTT. The whole variable domain, filled in from reference TRBV28 and TRBJ2-3, reads DVKVTQSSRYLVKRTGEKVFLECVQDMDHENMFWYRQDPGLGLRLIYFSYDVKMKEKGDIPEGYSVSREKKERFSLILESASTNQTSMYLCASSFSGGVTDTQYFGPGTRLTVL.

The genes are TRBV10-3 and TRBJ1-4; TRBD1 aligns across 11 bases. The length of the CDR3 is 16 residues. The V segment lost 5 bases and the J segment 2 bases; nucleotides outside the gene matches: 4. Germline V lookup: CDR1 ENHRY, CDR2 SYGVKD. The CDR3 DNA reads as TGTGCCATCAGTAAGGACAGGGGGCGGACTAATGAAAAACTGTTTTTT. Translated: CAISKDRGRTNEKLFF.

There are a few counts of this clone. The chain is built from TRBV5-5 and TRBJ2-7, with a tentative D call TRBD2 (5 bases). CDR1 and CDR2 from the germline V gene are SGHKS and YYEKEE (reference sequence). The CDR3 totals 14 residues. V was trimmed by 0 bases and J by 4 bases, leaving 11 bases between them. The DNA for the CDR3 is TGTGCCAGCAGCTTGGAACCGGCGGGTTACGAGCAGTACTTC. Translating it yields CASSLEPAGYEQYF.

The V and J genes are TRBV5-6 and TRBJ1-1, with TRBD1 as a possible D gene (5 bases). Germline V gene data show CDR1 as SGHDT and CDR2 as YYEEEE. Trimming stripped 2 bases from V and 8 bases from J, with 13 bases between. The CDR3 has 13 amino acids. In nucleotides, the CDR3 is TGTGCCAGCAGCTTTGGACGGGGGTCAGAAGCTTTCTTT. Amino acids: CASSFGRGSEAFF.

This chain connects TRBV5-1 to TRBJ2-1, with 7 bases matching TRBD1. Unmatched junction bases numbered 7, after V lost 0 bases and J lost 4 bases. Germline-derived CDR1 and CDR2 are SGHRS and YFSETQ. The CDR3 length is 16 residues. The CDR3, as DNA: TGCGCCAGCAGCTTGGATACCGACAGGGTATACAATGAGCAGTTCTTC. Encoded protein: CASSLDTDRVYNEQFF.

This rearrangement joins TRBV28 to TRBJ2-3, with D possibly TRBD2 on 5 matching bases. Per germline, CDR1 MDHEN and CDR2 SYDVKM. V was shortened by 7 bases and J by 0 bases, with 14 bases between the two germline ends. This CDR3 contains 15 residues. The DNA for the CDR3 is TGTGCCAGCACAGTTCGTGCGGGTAGCACAGATACGCAGTATTTT. Translated: CASTVRAGSTDTQYF.

For this clone: A junction end diverges from the germline sequence, so it may reflect a read error. V gene TRBV20-1 combines with J gene TRBJ1-2; D is undetermined. Germline CDR1 is DFQATT and CDR2 is SNEGSKA (reference sequence). The CDR3 covers 8 residues. The CDR3 DNA reads TGCAGTGCAAGAGACACTCTCTTC. It is translated as CSARDTLF.

This clone has only a few counts. The V gene is TRBV7-2, the J gene TRBJ2-1, with D unclear. The V end was cut by 5 bases, the J end by 0 bases, with 14 bases between. The CDR3 runs 16 residues. Germline V gives CDR1 SGHTA, CDR2 FQGNSA. The CDR3 DNA follows: TGTGCCAGCAGCCCCCGGCGCCGGAGCTCCTACAATGAGCAGTTCTTC. Protein: CASSPRRRSSYNEQFF.

This rearrangement joins TRBV2 to TRBJ2-5; the D gene is possibly TRBD1 (6 bases). This CDR3 spans 15 amino acids. CDR1 and CDR2 (germline): SNHLY, FYNNEI. Trimming left V 6 bases short and J 3 bases short, with 17 bases between. The CDR3 loop reads CASSGPGQIEETQYF. For the CDR3, the DNA is TGTGCCAGCAGCGGCCCTGGACAGATTGAAGAGACCCAGTACTTC.

Only a few counts were recorded for this clone. The V call is TRBV9, the J call TRBJ2-5, with 11 bases aligning to TRBD2. CDR1 and CDR2 from the germline V gene are SGDLS and YYNGEE. The CDR3 is 16 amino acids. V dropped 1 base and J dropped 2; count of bases not matched to a gene: 4. CDR3 protein: CASSVLAGGTQETQYF. CDR3 coding DNA: TGTGCCAGCAGCGTACTAGCGGGAGGAACACAAGAGACCCAGTACTTC.

The V gene is TRBV7-2, the J gene TRBJ2-4, with D perhaps TRBD1 (6 bases). The CDR3 spans 14 residues. V dropped 5 bases and J dropped 8 bases, with 16 bases sitting between them. CDR1 is SGHTA, CDR2 FQGNSA, per germline. The DNA for the CDR3 is TGTGCCAGCAGCCCGGACAGAGCCGGGGACATTCAGTACTTC. Amino acid sequence: CASSPDRAGDIQYF. Using reference TRBV7-2 and TRBJ2-4 for the parts outside the CDR3, the full variable domain is GAGVSQSPSNKVTEKGKDVELRCDPISGHTALYWYRQSLGQGLEFLIYFQGNSAPDKSGLPSDRFSAERTGGSVSTLTIQRTQQEDSAVYLCASSPDRAGDIQYFGAGTRLSVL.